This TCR beta chain was sequenced in a study of shared clonotypes between healthy human individuals. The protocol was immunoSEQ multiplex PCR, while the TCRdb copy is restricted to in-frame clones and leaves out a portion. The table lists about 2.1 million clones, approximately 92% of them singletons, with over 1.5% in the top ten. Losses at the gene ends were 8 bases for V and 4 bases for J; bases not matched to a gene: 1. The CDR3 covers 11 residues. Per the germline V gene, CDR1 is WSHSY and CDR2 is SAAADI. Note on this clone: Antigen unknown.

Study-level points and caveats: Clonotype sharing across donors was expected to vary with sequencing depth. Sharing across four donors was seen in 5% to 5.5% of naive CD4 clonotypes.

Terminally differentiated effector memory CD45RA+ cells were excluded from the naive CD8 cells, which were CD45RO-negative and positively selected for CCR7. The sequenced material came from naive CD8+ T cells from PBMCs. This sequence originates from a young man in good health. Some clones in this sample may be carry-over from other donors' samples. The V gene is TRBV10-2, the J gene TRBJ1-2; 7 bases are shared with TRBD1. The CDR3 bases are TGCGCCAGCGGACAGGCCTATGGCTACACCTTC. This sequence encodes CASGQAYGYTF.